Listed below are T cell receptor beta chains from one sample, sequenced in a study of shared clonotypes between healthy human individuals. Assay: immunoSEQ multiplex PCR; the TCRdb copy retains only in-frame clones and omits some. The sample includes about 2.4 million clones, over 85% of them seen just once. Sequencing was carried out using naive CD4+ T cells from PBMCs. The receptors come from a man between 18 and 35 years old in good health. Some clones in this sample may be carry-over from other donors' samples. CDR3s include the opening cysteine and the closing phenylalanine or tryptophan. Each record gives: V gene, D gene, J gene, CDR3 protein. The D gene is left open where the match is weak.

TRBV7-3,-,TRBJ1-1,CASSQFGSEAFF
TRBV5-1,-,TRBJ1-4,CASSLGQINEKLFF
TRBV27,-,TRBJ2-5,CASSFSRGVWGETQYF
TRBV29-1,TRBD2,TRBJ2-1,CSADRLAGGGNEQFF
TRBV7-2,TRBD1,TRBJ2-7,CASSGTGVVYEQYF
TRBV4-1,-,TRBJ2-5,CASSQAPRGPLKTQYF
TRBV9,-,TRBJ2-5,CASSVGADQETQYF
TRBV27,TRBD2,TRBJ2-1,CASSPRLANYNEQFF
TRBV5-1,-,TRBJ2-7,CASSFPGSSYEQYF
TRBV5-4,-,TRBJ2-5,CASSGRGGVDQYF
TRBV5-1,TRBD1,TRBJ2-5,CASSSTARLTGTGGMETQYF
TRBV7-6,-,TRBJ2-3,CASSLLRGGDTQYF
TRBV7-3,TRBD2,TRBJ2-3,CASSTFSGRSDTQYF
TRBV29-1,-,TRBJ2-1,CSVNGPPGNEQFF
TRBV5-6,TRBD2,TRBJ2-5,CASSLGGRAWETQYF
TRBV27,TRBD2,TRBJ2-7,CASSPRGLAGTYEQYF
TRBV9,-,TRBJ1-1,CASSVVGWGLGDTEAFF
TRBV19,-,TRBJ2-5,CASSIQGRETQYF
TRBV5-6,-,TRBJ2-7,CASSLLGSGTYEQYF
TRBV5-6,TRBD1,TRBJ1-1,CASSLAIRTGQMNTEAFF
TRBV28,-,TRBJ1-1,CASTTAGTGGTEAFF
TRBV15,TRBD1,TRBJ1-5,CATSGRDRFHQPQHF
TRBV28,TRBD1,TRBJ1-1,CASSLWGRDRVQAFF
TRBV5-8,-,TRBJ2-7,CASSSHRDGSYEQYF
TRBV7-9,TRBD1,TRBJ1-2,CASSSQGQVNYGYTF
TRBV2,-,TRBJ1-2,CASRGGGAGYTF
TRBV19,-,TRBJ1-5,CASTAGAGPGTPQHF
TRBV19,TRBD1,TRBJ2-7,CASSTSPGQGYEQYF
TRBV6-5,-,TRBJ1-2,CATTLLGGDYGYTF
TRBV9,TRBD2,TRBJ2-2,CASSGLAGVISTGELFF
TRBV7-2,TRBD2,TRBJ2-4,CASSPTSGIAKNIQYF
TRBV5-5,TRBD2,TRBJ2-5,CASSTVLAGETQYF
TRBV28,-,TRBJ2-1,CASSLNFGLLSYNEQFF
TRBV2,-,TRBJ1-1,CASRGRSGNTEAFF
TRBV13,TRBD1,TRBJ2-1,CASSLGGTVSYNEQFF
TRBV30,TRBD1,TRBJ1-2,CAWVDGQGGPNYGYTF
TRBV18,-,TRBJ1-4,CASSPLRATNEKLFF
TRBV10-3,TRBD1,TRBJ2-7,CAISDRDRGGEQYF
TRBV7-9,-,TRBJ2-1,CASSLTQGWNEQFF
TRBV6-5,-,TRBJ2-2,CASSYQRVGTGELFF
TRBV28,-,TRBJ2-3,CASSPAYGIPPDTQYF
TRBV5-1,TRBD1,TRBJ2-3,CASSKGAGGTDTQYF
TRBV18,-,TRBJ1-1,CASSQQGPAGTEAFF
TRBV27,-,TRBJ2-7,CASSPIQVTYEQYF
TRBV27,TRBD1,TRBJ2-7,CASSTYRGSGEQYF
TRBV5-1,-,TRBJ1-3,CASSLGSPLNGNTIYF
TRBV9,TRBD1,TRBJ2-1,CASSSRQGVYNEQFF
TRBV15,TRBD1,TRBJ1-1,CATSVQQGAQTEAFF
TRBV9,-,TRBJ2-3,CASSVLSGGTDTQYF
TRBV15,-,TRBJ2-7,CATSRESRGSVGWKQYF
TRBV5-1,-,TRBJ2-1,CASSLGAQGNNEQFF
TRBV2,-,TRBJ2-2,CASSEWRGTTGELFF
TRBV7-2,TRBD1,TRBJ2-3,CASSPDRGRTDTQYF